This TCR beta chain was identified during a study of PD-1 blockade in classical Hodgkin lymphoma. Study outcomes and limitations: Patients with an early start, nivolumab under 1 year after ASCT, were excluded. At baseline, newly diagnosed patients reportedly showed less TCR diversity than healthy donors.

Profiling relied on immunoSEQ multiplex PCR, and the TCRdb table lists in-frame clones only, not all of them. The sample yields about 12,000 clones, more than 65% seen once. With respect to this clone: The antigen remains unidentified.

The V gene lost 0 bases and the J gene lost 6 bases, with 12 bases spanning the gap. In germline, CDR1 is LGHNA, CDR2 YSLEER. CDR3 length equals 15 residues. All trial patients relapsed after autologous stem cell transplantation. Investigators isolated CD4+ T cells from thawed PBMCs through magnetic negative selection. The TCR sequence derives from a human donor with classical Hodgkin lymphoma. The chain joins TRBV4-3 to TRBJ2-1; perhaps TRBD1 as D (5 bases). Sequenced material: CD4+ T cells from blood, taken at baseline. The CDR3 region is CASSQEGVGSNEQFF. The CDR3, as DNA: TGCGCCAGCAGCCAAGAAGGGGTCGGGTCCAATGAGCAGTTCTTC.